This T cell receptor beta chain was found in a study of shared clonotypes between healthy human individuals. Comments on this clone: The antigen remains undetermined. Other nucleotide sequences from this sample produce the same CDR3.

Whole-study findings and limits: Rarefaction showed that sequencing of sorted subsets was incomplete (despite large depth). Generation probabilities of non-shared clonotypes were lower (relative to those shared by all four donors).

V lost 2 bases, J lost 3 bases, and 4 bases stayed unmatched. The CDR3 spans 15 residues. Looked up from germline, CDR1 is SGHRS and CDR2 is YFSETQ. Profiling relied on immunoSEQ multiplex PCR, and the TCRdb table lists in-frame clones only, not all of them. The sample has fewer than 1.6 million clones, approximately 98.5% seen once. Those who donated were healthy HIV-negative adults, with no recent acute infections or vaccinations reported. The sequenced sample consisted of naive CD4+ T cells sorted from blood. Subset in this sample: CD45RA+ positively selected. This receptor was taken from a man aged 30 to 45 in good health. The chain carries TRBV5-1 and TRBJ2-2; TRBD1 matches 7 bases. The chain's CDR3 is CASSLGDRDTGELFF. The CDR3 DNA reads as TGCGCCAGCAGCTTAGGTGACAGGGACACCGGGGAGCTGTTTTTT. Supplemented by reference TRBV5-1 and TRBJ2-2, the full variable domain reads KAGVTQTPRYLIKTRGQQVTLSCSPISGHRSVSWYQQTPGQGLQFLFEYFSETQRNKGNFPGRFSGRQFSNSRSEMNVSTLELGDSALYLCASSLGDRDTGELFFGEGSRLTVL.